Given below is one T cell receptor (beta chain) in context. Antigen: not known. The data were obtained in a study of post-analysis software for immune sequencing data. General study results and limits: Higher frequency in patients than in controls was seen for about five TRBV segments, with TRBV5-6, TRBV5-1 and TRBV20-1 among them.

V gave up 5 bases and J gave up 5 bases; unmatched junction bases: 11. The germline CDR1 and CDR2 sequences are MNHEY and SVGAGI. This CDR3 is 15 amino acids long. Presence of unique molecular identifiers characterized the TCR beta cDNA libraries. From the PCR reads, TCRdb called clonotypes with MiXCR, one entry per CDR3 protein. Of approximately 260,000 distinct CDR3 sequences in the sample, less than 40% are singletons; the top ten hold 4.5% to 5.5%. V is TRBV6-5 and J is TRBJ2-5; 7 positions match TRBD2. This receptor was obtained from a girl aged 5-17 years with multiple sclerosis. Material for sequencing was blood. CDR3 sequence (DNA): TGTGCCAGCAGTAAATCCTCCGGGGGGATTGAGACCCAGTACTTC. This gives the protein CASSKSSGGIETQYF.